These 29 T cell receptor beta chains were sequenced from one sample in a study of blood T cell repertoires in COVID-19. TCRdb's table, derived via immunoSEQ multiplex PCR, lists solely in-frame clones and lacks some. The sample carries about 120,000 clones, about 90% recorded once. The sequencing sample was made of peripheral blood. These receptors all come from a man between 65 and 85 years old who had recovered from COVID-19.

The rearrangement uses TRBV14 and TRBJ2-7, with a weak D call TRBD1 (6 bases). This CDR3 spans 17 amino acids. V lost 1 base and J lost 1, with 17 bases in between. Germline V gene sequence: CDR1 SGHDN, CDR2 FVKESK. Written as DNA, the CDR3 is TGTGCCAGCAGCCAAGCAAGGGGCGGAAGGGGGTCCTACGAGCAGTACTTC. It specifies CASSQARGGRGSYEQYF.

The chain combines TRBV5-1 with TRBJ2-1, with 8 bases lining up with TRBD1. The CDR3 has 14 amino acids. The V and J ends lost 0 bases and 5 bases, in that order; junction bases with no gene match: 1. CDR1 and CDR2 from the germline V gene are SGHRS and YFSETQ. CDR3 bases: TGCGCCAGCAGCTTGGGACAGGGGAACAATGAGCAGTTCTTC. As protein: CASSLGQGNNEQFF.

J is TRBJ1-1 and V is TRBV5-1; D gene uncertain. V was pared by 1 base and J by 2 bases, with 9 bases between. CDR3 length equals 14 residues. CDR1 and CDR2 from the germline V gene are SGHRS and YFSETQ. The CDR3 here is CASSLFRPNTEAFF. CDR3 DNA sequence: TGCGCCAGCAGCTTGTTCAGGCCTAACACTGAAGCTTTCTTT.

The chain carries TRBV18 and TRBJ2-1, with 10 bases matching TRBD2. This CDR3 spans 18 amino acids. The junction had 14 bases not matched to a gene; V was cut back by 6 bases and J by 3 bases. Germline V gene sequence: CDR1 KGHSH, CDR2 LQKENI. This CDR3 reads CASSPGLAGVPNYNEQFF. The CDR3 DNA reads TGTGCCAGCTCTCCGGGGCTAGCGGGAGTCCCCAACTACAATGAGCAGTTCTTC.

The J gene is TRBJ1-5, the V gene TRBV15; D perhaps matches TRBD1 (5 bases). This CDR3 spans 15 amino acids. Germline loops: CDR1 LNHNV, CDR2 YYDKDF (reference sequence). V lost 0 bases to trimming and J lost 1 base, with 7 bases between them. In nucleotides, the CDR3 is TGTGCCACCAGCAGAGACCCAGGGAGCAATCAGCCCCAGCATTTT. Encoded protein: CATSRDPGSNQPQHF. The complete variable domain, with remaining parts taken from reference TRBV15 and TRBJ1-5, reads DAMVIQNPRYQVTQFGKPVTLSCSQTLNHNVMYWYQQKSSQAPKLLFHYYDKDFNNEADTPDNFQSRRPNTSFCFLDIRSPGLGDTAMYLCATSRDPGSNQPQHFGDGTRLSIL.

This chain connects TRBV3-1 (or the pseudogene TRBV3-2) to TRBJ2-1; 14 positions agree with TRBD2. CDR1 is LGHDT, CDR2 YNNKEL, per germline (reference sequence). The V segment lost 1 base and the J segment 9 bases; nucleotides outside the gene matches: 2. This CDR3 comprises 15 residues. The DNA of the CDR3 is TGTGCCAGCAGCCAAGCGGGACTAGCGGGAGTTGAGCAGTTCTTC. This gives the protein CASSQAGLAGVEQFF.

The rearrangement links TRBV30 to TRBJ2-7; tentatively, D is TRBD1 or TRBD2 (7 bases each). The CDR3 has 13 amino acids. V was cut by 5 bases and J by 5 bases, with 16 bases left in between. The germline gives CDR1 GTSNPN, CDR2 SVGIG (reference sequence). This CDR3 reads CAWGGRGRNEQYF. In nucleotides, the CDR3 is TGTGCCTGGGGAGGGAGGGGGCGGAACGAGCAGTACTTC. The full variable domain, its missing parts supplied by reference TRBV30 and TRBJ2-7, is SQTIHQWPATLVQPVGSPLSLECTVEGTSNPNLYWYRQAAGRGLQLLFYSVGIGQISSEVPQNLSASRPQDRQFILSSKKLLLSDSGFYLCAWGGRGRNEQYFGPGTRLTVT.

The chain is built from TRBV25-1 and TRBJ2-7; 8 nucleotides line up with TRBD1. This CDR3 spans 13 amino acids. The germline V gene encodes CDR1 MGHDK and CDR2 SYGVNS. Trimming took 5 bases from V and 6 from J; bases not matched to a gene: 6. The CDR3 sequence: CASSLTGTGEQYF. CDR3 bases: TGTGCCAGCAGTCTCACCGGGACAGGCGAGCAGTACTTC.

The gene calls are TRBV4-2 and TRBJ2-1; D uncertain. Germline CDR1 is LGHNA and CDR2 is YNFKEQ. The CDR3 runs 14 residues. The ends were cut back, 0 bases at V and 4 bases at J, with 7 bases in the middle. The CDR3 loop reads CASSQDEVYNEQFF. CDR3 DNA: TGTGCCAGCAGCCAAGATGAGGTGTACAATGAGCAGTTCTTC.

The chain carries TRBV19 and TRBJ1-5; tentative D call: TRBD1 (6 bases). Trimming stripped 4 bases from V and 5 bases from J, with 15 bases between. CDR1 and CDR2 (germline): LNHDA, SQIVND (reference sequence). The CDR3 totals 15 residues. The CDR3 sequence: CASSKIREGDQPQHF. The CDR3, as DNA: TGTGCCAGTAGTAAAATTCGAGAGGGGGATCAGCCCCAGCATTTT.

This sequence joins TRBV9 and TRBJ2-5; 12 bases line up with TRBD2. The V and J ends lost 3 bases and 0 bases, in that order; junction bases with no gene match: 6. The germline V gene has CDR1 SGDLS and CDR2 YYNGEE. The CDR3 consists of 17 residues. The CDR3 is CASSAGTSGLYQETQYF. CDR3 nucleotide sequence: TGTGCCAGCAGCGCCGGGACTAGCGGGTTATACCAAGAGACCCAGTACTTC.

This clone was found once. The chain recombines TRBV7-8 with TRBJ1-5; D is ambiguous. V lost 0 bases to trimming and J lost 5 bases, with 5 bases between them. Germline values: CDR1 SGHVS, CDR2 FQNEAQ. The CDR3 loop spans 13 amino acids. CDR3 region: CASSLAEDQPQHF. Here the CDR3 DNA reads TGTGCCAGCAGCTTAGCGGAGGATCAGCCCCAGCATTTT.

In nucleotides, the CDR3 is TGTGCCAGCAGCCTCCCCGGGGGGGTATACAATGAGCAGTTCTTC. Residues: CASSLPGGVYNEQFF. This chain joins TRBV7-3 and TRBJ2-1; 8 positions match TRBD2. The CDR3 extends over 15 amino acids. J gave up 4 bases and V 5 bases, and 7 bases lay outside the gene matches. CDR1 and CDR2 (germline): SGHTA, FQGTGA.

The chain employs TRBV6-6 and TRBJ2-2; D not certain. In germline, CDR1 is MNHNY, CDR2 SVGAGI (reference sequence). V lost 3 bases, J lost 4 bases, and 9 bases lay in between. The CDR3 spans 14 residues. CDR3 bases: TGTGCCAGCAGTTATGGAGCCACCACCGGGGAGCTGTTTTTT. This encodes CASSYGATTGELFF.

The gene calls are TRBV28 and TRBJ2-7; 7 nucleotides agree with TRBD2. Germline V CDR1 and CDR2: MDHEN, SYDVKM. V dropped 2 bases and J dropped 5; count of bases not matched to a gene: 21. The CDR3 is made up of 19 amino acids. The CDR3 DNA is TGTGCCAGCAGTTTACCCATCTCGGCGACGGGAGGCGCGGGGAACGAGCAGTACTTC. Its protein is CASSLPISATGGAGNEQYF.

As DNA, the CDR3 is TGTGCCAGCTCACGATCCCGGGGAGGTCAAGAGACCCAGTACTTC. It is translated as CASSRSRGGQETQYF. The rearrangement joins TRBV18 to TRBJ2-5, with D possibly TRBD2 on 6 matching bases. Germline-derived CDR1 and CDR2 are KGHSH and LQKENI. The CDR3 is 15 amino acids. Trimming stripped 4 bases from V and 2 bases from J, with 14 bases between.

This clone has a handful of counts. The chain joins TRBV7-9 to TRBJ2-7; TRBD2 matches 16 bases. Germline CDR1 and CDR2: SEHNR and FQNEAQ (reference sequence). V lost 5 bases to trimming and J lost 2 bases; unmatched junction nucleotides: 3. The CDR3 is 16 amino acids. The CDR3 DNA follows: TGTGCCAGCAGCCTCGGGACTAGCGGGAGGGCCTACGAGCAGTACTTC. This encodes CASSLGTSGRAYEQYF.

The chain is built from TRBV5-1 and TRBJ1-3; TRBD1 agrees at 9 bases. Germline loops: CDR1 SGHRS, CDR2 YFSETQ. Trimming at V came to 4 bases and at J to 1 base, leaving 3 bases not matched to a gene. The CDR3 sequence is 15 residues long. CDR3 nucleotide sequence: TGCGCCAGCAGCCGGACAGGGGCTTCTGGAAACACCATATATTTT. Protein: CASSRTGASGNTIYF.

CDR3 bases: TGTGCCAGCGCGTCAACAGGGACTGGAAACACCATATATTTT. It codes for CASASTGTGNTIYF. V gene TRBV9 combines with J gene TRBJ1-3, with D perhaps matching TRBD1 (6 bases). This CDR3 region has 14 residues. The V gene's germline CDR1 is SGDLS and CDR2 YYNGEE. The ends were cut back, 7 bases at V and 2 bases at J, with 13 bases in the middle.

This clone has only one observation. V is TRBV28 and J is TRBJ2-3; 14 nucleotides align to TRBD2. CDR3 size: 16 residues. Losses at the gene ends were 6 bases for V and 5 bases for J; bases not matched to a gene: 7. Germline CDR1 and CDR2: MDHEN and SYDVKM. The CDR3 sequence is CASRAGTSGSIDTQYF. CDR3 nucleotide sequence: TGTGCCAGCAGGGCCGGGACTAGCGGGAGTATAGATACGCAGTATTTT.

The chain has TRBV2 and TRBJ2-1; maybe TRBD2 (7 bases). This CDR3 contains 16 residues. V was trimmed by 2 bases and J by 4 bases, leaving 15 bases between them. Germline-derived CDR1 and CDR2 are SNHLY and FYNNEI. In nucleotides, the CDR3 is TGTGCCAGCAGTGAAAGGACGGGGGGCTATTACAATGAGCAGTTCTTC. Translation gives CASSERTGGYYNEQFF.

This chain connects TRBV6-1 to TRBJ1-3, with 10 bases matching TRBD1. V dropped 4 bases and J dropped 8; count of bases not matched to a gene: 17. Germline loops: CDR1 MNHNS, CDR2 SASEGT. The CDR3 is 18 residues long. Here the CDR3 reads CASSARVERTGGSDTIYF. CDR3 nucleotide sequence: TGTGCCAGCAGTGCACGTGTCGAGAGGACAGGGGGATCGGACACCATATATTTT.

This chain uses TRBV6-5 with TRBJ2-5; D remains ambiguous. CDR3 size: 14 residues. CDR1 is MNHEY and CDR2 is SVGAGI in the germline V gene. V was pared by 8 bases and J by 7 bases, with 20 bases between. Here the CDR3 reads CASFPLGGPGTQYF. Here the CDR3 DNA reads TGTGCCAGCTTTCCCCTGGGTGGGCCAGGGACCCAGTACTTC.

A single count supports this clone. The chain has TRBV18 and TRBJ2-1; 8 bases match TRBD2. V lost 5 bases and J lost 6; bases outside the gene matches: 15. The CDR3 contains 17 residues. The germline V gene encodes CDR1 KGHSH and CDR2 LQKENI. CDR3 coding DNA: TGTGCCAGCTCATCAGTCGTGCCGGGGGGGCCGGGCAATGAGCAGTTCTTC. Translating it yields CASSSVVPGGPGNEQFF.

This chain links TRBV4-1 with TRBJ2-7, with a tentative D call TRBD2 (5 bases). The CDR3 consists of 17 residues. Trimming shortened V by 1 base and J by 0 bases, and 16 bases separated the two germline ends. The germline CDR1 and CDR2 sequences are MGHRA and YSYEKL. The CDR3 DNA reads TGCGCCAGCAGCCAAGCCCGGGGTGCGGTAAGCTCCTACGAGCAGTACTTC. This encodes CASSQARGAVSSYEQYF.

V is TRBV6-5 and J is TRBJ1-5, with a weak D call TRBD1 (5 bases). In germline, CDR1 is MNHEY, CDR2 SVGAGI. Trimming cost V 4 bases and J 3 bases, with 7 bases left between them. The CDR3 totals 13 residues. The CDR3 here is CASSSTDNQPQHF. The CDR3 region has the DNA TGTGCCAGCAGTTCGACAGACAATCAGCCCCAGCATTTT.

The chain is built from TRBV24-1 and TRBJ1-4; D ambiguous. Trimming shortened V by 9 bases and J by 4 bases, and 11 bases separated the two germline ends. The CDR3 extends over 13 amino acids. In germline, CDR1 is KGHDR, CDR2 SFDVKD. CDR3 sequence (DNA): TGTGCCACCGTAGGAGGTGTTAATGAAAAACTGTTTTTT. This translates into CATVGGVNEKLFF.

The chain joins TRBV7-8 to TRBJ2-4; no definite D call. The V and J ends lost 1 base and 1 base respectively, with 11 bases between them. Germline V gene lookup returns CDR1 SGHVS and CDR2 FQNEAQ. The CDR3 loop spans 16 amino acids. The CDR3 bases are TGTGCCAGCAGCTTAGGAAGGCTAGTCGCCAAAAACATTCAGTACTTC. Translation gives CASSLGRLVAKNIQYF. Variable domain in full (rest from reference TRBV7-8 and TRBJ2-4): GAGVSQSPRYKVAKRGQDVALRCDPISGHVSLFWYQQALGQGPEFLTYFQNEAQLDKSGLPSDRFFAERPEGSVSTLKIQRTQQEDSAVYLCASSLGRLVAKNIQYFGAGTRLSVL.

The chain links TRBV6-5 to TRBJ2-1, with 14 positions matching TRBD2. The CDR3 covers 16 residues. V trimming: 6 bases; J trimming: 8 bases; junction bases outside the gene matches: 9. Germline values: CDR1 MNHEY, CDR2 SVGAGI. As DNA, the CDR3 is TGTGCCAGCAGCTACCGGGGGACTAGCGGGAGCGATGAGCAGTTCTTC. Translated, it gives CASSYRGTSGSDEQFF.